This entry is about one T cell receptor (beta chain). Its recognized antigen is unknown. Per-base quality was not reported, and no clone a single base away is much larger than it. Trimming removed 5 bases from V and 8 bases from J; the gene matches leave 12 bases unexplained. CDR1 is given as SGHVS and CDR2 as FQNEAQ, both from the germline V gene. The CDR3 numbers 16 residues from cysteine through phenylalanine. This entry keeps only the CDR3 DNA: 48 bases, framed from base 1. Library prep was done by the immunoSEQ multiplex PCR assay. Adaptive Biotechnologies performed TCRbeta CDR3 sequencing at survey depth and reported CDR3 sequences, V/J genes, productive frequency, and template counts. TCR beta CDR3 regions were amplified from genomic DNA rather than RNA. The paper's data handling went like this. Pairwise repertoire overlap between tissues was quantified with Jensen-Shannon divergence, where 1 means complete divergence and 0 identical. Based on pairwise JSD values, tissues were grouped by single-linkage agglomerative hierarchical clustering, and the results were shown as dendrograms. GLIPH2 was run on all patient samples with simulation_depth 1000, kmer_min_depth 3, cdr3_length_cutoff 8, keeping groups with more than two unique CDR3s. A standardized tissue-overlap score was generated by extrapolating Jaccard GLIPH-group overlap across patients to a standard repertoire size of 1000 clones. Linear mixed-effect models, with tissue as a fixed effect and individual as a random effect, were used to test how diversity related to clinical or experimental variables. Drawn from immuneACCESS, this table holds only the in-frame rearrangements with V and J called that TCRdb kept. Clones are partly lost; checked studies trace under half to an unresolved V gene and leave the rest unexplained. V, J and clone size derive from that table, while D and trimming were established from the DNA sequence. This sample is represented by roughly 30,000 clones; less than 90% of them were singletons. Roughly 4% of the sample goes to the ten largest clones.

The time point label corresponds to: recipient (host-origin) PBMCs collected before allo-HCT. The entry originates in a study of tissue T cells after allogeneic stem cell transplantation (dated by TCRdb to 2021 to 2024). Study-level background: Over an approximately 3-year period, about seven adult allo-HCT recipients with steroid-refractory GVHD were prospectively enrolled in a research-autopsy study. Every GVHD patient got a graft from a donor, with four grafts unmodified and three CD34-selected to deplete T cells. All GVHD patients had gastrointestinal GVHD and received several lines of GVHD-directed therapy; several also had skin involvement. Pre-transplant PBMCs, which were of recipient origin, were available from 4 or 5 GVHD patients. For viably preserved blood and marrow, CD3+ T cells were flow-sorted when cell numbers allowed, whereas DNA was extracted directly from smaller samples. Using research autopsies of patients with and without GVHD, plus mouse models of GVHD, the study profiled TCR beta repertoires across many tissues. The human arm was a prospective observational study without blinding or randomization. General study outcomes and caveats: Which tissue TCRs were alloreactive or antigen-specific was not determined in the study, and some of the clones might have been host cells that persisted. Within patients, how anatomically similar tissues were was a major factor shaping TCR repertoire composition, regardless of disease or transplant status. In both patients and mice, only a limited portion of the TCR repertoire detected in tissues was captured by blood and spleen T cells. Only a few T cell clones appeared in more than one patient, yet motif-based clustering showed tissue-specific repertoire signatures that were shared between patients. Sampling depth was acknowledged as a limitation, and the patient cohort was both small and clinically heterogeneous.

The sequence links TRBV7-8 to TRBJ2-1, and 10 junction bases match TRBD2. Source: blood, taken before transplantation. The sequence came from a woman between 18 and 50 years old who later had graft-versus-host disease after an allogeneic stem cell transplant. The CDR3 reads CASSLPRAGGLYEQFF. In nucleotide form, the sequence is TGTGCCAGCAGCCTTCCCCGAGCGGGAGGGCTATATGAGCAGTTCTTC.